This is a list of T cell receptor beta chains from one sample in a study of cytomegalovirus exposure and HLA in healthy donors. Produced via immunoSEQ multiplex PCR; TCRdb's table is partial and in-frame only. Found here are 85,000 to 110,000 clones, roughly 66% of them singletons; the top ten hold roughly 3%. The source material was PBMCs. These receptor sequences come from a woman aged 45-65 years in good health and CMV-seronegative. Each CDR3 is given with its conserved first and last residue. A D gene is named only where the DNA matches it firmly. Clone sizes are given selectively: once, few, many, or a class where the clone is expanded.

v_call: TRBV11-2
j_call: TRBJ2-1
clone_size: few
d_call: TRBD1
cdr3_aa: CASSQIGGGQGAYEQFF
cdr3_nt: TGTGCCAGCAGCCAGATAGGGGGCGGACAGGGGGCTTATGAGCAGTTCTTC

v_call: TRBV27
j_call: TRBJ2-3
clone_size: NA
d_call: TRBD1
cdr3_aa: CASSARHRGSVPDTQYF
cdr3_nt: TGTGCCAGCAGTGCCAGACACAGGGGAAGCGTTCCAGATACGCAGTATTTT

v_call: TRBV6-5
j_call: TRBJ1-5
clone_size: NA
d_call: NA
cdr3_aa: CASSYSGQWGHQPQHF
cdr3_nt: TGTGCCAGCAGTTACAGCGGACAGTGGGGCCATCAGCCCCAGCATTTT

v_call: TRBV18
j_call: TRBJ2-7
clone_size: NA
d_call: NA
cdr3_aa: CASSASSYEQYF
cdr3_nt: TGTGCCAGCTCGGCAAGCTCCTACGAGCAGTACTTC

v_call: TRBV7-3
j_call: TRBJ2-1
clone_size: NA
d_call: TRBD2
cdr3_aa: CASRYTGGRQFF
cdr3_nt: TGTGCCAGCAGGTATACGGGAGGGCGACAGTTCTTC

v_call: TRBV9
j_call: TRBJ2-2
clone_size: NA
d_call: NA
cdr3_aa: CASSVAVSYTGELFF
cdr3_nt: TGTGCCAGCAGCGTAGCGGTCTCGTACACCGGGGAGCTGTTTTTT

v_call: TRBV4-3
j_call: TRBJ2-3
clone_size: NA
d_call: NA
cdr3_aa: CASSQGIRWRAPTTDTQYF
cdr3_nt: TGCGCCAGCAGCCAAGGCATCCGGTGGAGGGCCCCCACCACAGATACGCAGTATTTT

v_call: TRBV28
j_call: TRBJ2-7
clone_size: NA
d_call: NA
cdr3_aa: CASSFITFGGLSSYEQYF
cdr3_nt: TGTGCCAGCAGTTTTATCACTTTTGGAGGACTCTCATCCTACGAGCAGTACTTC

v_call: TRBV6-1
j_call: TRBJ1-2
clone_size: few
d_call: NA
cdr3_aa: CASSEALRGTYYGYTF
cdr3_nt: TGTGCCAGCAGTGAAGCCCTTAGGGGAACCTACTATGGCTACACCTTC

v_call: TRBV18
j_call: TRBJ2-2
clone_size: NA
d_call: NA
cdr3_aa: CASSPRGGLPNTGELFF
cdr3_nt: TGTGCCAGCTCACCAAGAGGAGGATTACCGAACACCGGGGAGCTGTTTTTT

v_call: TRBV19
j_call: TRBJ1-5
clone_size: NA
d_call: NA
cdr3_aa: CASSNQGSGNQPQHF
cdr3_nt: TGTGCCAGTAGTAATCAGGGATCGGGCAATCAGCCCCAGCATTTT

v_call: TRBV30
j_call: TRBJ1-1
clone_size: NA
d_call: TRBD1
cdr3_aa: CALGGYTEAFF
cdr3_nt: TGTGCCTTAGGGGGCTACACTGAAGCTTTCTTT

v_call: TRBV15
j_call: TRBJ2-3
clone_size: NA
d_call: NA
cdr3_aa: CATSRDLSSDTQYF
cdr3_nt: TGTGCCACCAGCAGAGATCTCTCGTCGGATACGCAGTATTTT